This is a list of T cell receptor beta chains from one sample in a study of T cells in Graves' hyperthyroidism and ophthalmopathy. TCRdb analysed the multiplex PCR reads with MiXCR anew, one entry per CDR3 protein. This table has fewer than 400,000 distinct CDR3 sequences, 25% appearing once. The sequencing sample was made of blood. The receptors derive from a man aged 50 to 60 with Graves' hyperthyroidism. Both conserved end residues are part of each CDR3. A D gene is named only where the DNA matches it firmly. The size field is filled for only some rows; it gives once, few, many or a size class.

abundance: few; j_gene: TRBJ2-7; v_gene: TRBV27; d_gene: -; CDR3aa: CASSPQGPLGYEQYF; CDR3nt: TGTGCCAGCAGTCCACAGGGCCCCCTAGGATACGAGCAGTACTTC
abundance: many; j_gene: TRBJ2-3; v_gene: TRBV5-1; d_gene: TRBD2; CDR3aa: CASSLRLAWTDTQYF; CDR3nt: TGCGCCAGCAGCTTGCGACTAGCTTGGACAGATACGCAGTATTTT
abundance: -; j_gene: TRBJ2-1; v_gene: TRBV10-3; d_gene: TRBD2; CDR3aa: CAISVLAGGVNEQFF; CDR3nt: TGTGCCATCAGTGTGCTAGCGGGAGGGGTTAATGAGCAGTTCTTC
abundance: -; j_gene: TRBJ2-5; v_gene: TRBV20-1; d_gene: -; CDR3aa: CSAPIPEAQYF; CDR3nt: TGCAGTGCTCCCATTCCCGAGGCCCAGTACTTC
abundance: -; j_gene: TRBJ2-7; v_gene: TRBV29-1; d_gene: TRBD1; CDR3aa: CSVTGESYEQYF; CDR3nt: TGCAGCGTCACAGGGGAAAGCTACGAGCAGTACTTC
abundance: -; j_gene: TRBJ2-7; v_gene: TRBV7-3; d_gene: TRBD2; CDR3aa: CASSSSGDYEQYF; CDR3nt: TGTGCCAGCAGTTCTAGCGGGGATTACGAGCAGTACTTC
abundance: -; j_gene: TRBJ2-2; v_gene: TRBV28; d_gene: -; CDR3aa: CASRGQAFLTGELFF; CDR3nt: TGTGCCAGCAGAGGCCAGGCATTTCTCACCGGGGAGCTGTTTTTT
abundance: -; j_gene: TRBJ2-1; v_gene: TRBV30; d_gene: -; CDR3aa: CAWYREGYNEQFF; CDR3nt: TGTGCCTGGTACAGGGAAGGTTACAATGAGCAGTTCTTC
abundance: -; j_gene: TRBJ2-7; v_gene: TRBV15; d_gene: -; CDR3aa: CATSSETYEQYF; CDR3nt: TGTGCCACCAGCTCTGAAACCTACGAGCAGTACTTC
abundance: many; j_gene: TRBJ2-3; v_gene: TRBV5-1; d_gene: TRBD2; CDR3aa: CASSFARTSGSGGDTQYF; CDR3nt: TGCGCCAGCAGCTTCGCCCGGACTAGCGGGAGTGGAGGGGATACGCAGTATTTT
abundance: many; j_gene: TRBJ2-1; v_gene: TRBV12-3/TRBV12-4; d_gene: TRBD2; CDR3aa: CASSFHRGGAGNEQFF; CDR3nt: TGTGCCAGCAGCTTCCACCGGGGAGGGGCGGGGAATGAGCAGTTCTTC
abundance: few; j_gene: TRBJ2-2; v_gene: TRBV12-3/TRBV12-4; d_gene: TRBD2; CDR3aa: CASTQGLGDTGELFF; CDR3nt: TGTGCCAGCACCCAGGGACTAGGTGACACCGGGGAGCTGTTTTTT
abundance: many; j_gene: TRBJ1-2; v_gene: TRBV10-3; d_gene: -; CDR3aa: CAIGPLGYGYTF; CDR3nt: TGTGCCATCGGGCCGCTTGGCTATGGCTACACCTTC
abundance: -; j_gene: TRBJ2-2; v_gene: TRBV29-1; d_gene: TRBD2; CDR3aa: CSVTGLVGGELFF; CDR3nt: TGCAGCGTTACGGGACTAGTCGGCGGGGAGCTGTTTTTT
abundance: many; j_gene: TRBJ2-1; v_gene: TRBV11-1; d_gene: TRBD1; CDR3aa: CASSSGQGGSEQFF; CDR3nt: TGTGCCAGCAGCTCGGGACAGGGGGGTAGTGAGCAGTTCTTC
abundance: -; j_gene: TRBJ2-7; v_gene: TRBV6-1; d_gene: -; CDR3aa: CASSPLRGTYEQYF; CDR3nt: TGTGCCAGCAGCCCACTCCGTGGGACCTACGAGCAGTACTTC
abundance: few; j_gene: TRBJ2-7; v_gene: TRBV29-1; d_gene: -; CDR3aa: CSVDLDRGGASYEQYF; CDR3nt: TGCAGCGTTGACCTCGATAGGGGAGGAGCATCCTACGAGCAGTACTTC
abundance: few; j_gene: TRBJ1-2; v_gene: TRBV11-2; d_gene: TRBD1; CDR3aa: CASSLRDRGSGYTF; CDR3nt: TGTGCCAGCAGCTTAAGGGACAGGGGTAGTGGCTACACCTTC
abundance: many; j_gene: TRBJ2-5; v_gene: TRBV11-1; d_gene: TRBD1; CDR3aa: CASSLDGTEGETQYF; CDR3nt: TGTGCCAGCAGCTTAGACGGGACAGAGGGAGAGACCCAGTACTTC
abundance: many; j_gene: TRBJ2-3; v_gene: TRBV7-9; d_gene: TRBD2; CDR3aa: CASSPTSGRGTDTQYF; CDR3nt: TGTGCCAGCAGCCCGACTAGCGGGAGAGGTACAGATACGCAGTATTTT
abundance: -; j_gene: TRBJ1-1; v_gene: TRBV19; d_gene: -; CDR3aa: CASSIMLGQMNTEAFF; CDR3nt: TGTGCCAGTAGTATTATGCTCGGGCAGATGAACACTGAAGCTTTCTTT
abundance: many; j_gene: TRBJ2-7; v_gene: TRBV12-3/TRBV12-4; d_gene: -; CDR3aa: CASSLRGGEQYF; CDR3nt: TGTGCCAGCAGTTTAAGGGGCGGAGAGCAGTACTTC
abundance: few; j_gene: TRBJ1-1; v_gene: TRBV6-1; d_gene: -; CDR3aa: CASRWEGNTEAFF; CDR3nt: TGTGCCAGCAGGTGGGAAGGAAACACTGAAGCTTTCTTT
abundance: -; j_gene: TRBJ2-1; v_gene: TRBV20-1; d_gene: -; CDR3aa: CSAARGVHSYNEQFF; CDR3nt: TGCAGTGCCGCAAGAGGAGTTCACTCCTACAATGAGCAGTTCTTC
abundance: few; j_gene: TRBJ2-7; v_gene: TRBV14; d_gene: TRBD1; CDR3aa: CASSQGQGFEQYF; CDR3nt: TGTGCCAGCAGCCAGGGACAGGGTTTCGAGCAGTACTTC
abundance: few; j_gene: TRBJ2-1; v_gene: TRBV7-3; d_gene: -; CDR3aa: CASSLTGGEYNEQFF; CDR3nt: TGTGCCAGCAGCTTAACGGGCGGAGAATACAATGAGCAGTTCTTC
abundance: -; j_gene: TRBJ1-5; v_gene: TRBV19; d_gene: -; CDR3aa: CASSIRVVTPNQPQHF; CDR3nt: TGTGCCAGTAGTATCCGGGTTGTAACCCCCAATCAGCCCCAGCATTTT
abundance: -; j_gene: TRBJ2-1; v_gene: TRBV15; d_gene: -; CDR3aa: CATSSLRDGEQFF; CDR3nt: TGTGCCACCAGCAGCTTACGGGACGGCGAGCAGTTCTTC
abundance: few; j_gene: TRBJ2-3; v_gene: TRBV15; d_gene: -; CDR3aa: CATSRDLGGTDTQYF; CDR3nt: TGTGCCACCAGCAGAGATCTTGGGGGCACAGATACGCAGTATTTT
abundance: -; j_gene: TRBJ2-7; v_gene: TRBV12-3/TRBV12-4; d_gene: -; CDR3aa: CASSSGVSLGYEQYF; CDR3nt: TGTGCCAGCAGTTCTGGCGTGTCTTTGGGGTACGAGCAGTACTTC
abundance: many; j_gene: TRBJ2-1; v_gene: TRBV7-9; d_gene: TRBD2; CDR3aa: CASSLRLAGGLNEQFF; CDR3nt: TGTGCCAGCAGTCTCCGACTAGCGGGAGGGTTGAATGAGCAGTTCTTC
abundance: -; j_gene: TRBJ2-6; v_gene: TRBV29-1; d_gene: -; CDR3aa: CSGRVAGANVLTF; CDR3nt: TGCAGCGGCAGGGTGGCTGGGGCCAACGTCCTGACTTTC
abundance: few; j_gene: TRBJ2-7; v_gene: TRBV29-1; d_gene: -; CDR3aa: CSVEMGIGYEQYF; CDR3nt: TGCAGCGTTGAAATGGGAATAGGGTACGAGCAGTACTTC
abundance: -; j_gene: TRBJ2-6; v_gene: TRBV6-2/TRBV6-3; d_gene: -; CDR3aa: CASNRQVSGANVLTF; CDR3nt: TGTGCCAGCAACCGACAAGTCTCTGGGGCCAACGTCCTGACTTTC
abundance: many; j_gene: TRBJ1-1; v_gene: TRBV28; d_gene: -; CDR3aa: CASNPGGPEAFF; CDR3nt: TGTGCCAGCAATCCTGGGGGCCCTGAAGCTTTCTTT
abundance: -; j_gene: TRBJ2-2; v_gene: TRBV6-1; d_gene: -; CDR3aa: CASRDTQGRSGELFF; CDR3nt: TGTGCCAGCAGGGATACACAGGGAAGGTCCGGGGAGCTGTTTTTT
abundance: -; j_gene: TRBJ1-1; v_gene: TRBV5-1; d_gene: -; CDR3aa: CASSLEGIRGITEAFF; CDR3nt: TGCGCCAGCAGCTTGGAGGGGATCAGGGGAATTACTGAAGCTTTCTTT
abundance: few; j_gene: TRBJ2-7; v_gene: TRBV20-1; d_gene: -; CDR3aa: CSARSPRDPGSSSYEQYF; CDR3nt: TGCAGTGCTAGATCACCCCGGGACCCAGGGTCGAGCTCCTACGAGCAGTACTTC
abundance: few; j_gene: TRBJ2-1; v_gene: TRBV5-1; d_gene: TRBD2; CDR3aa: CASSTGLAGGRGNEQFF; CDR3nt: TGCGCCAGCAGCACGGGACTAGCGGGAGGAAGGGGCAATGAGCAGTTCTTC
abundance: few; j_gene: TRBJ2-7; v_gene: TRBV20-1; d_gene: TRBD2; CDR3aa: CSAGKILADSYEQYF; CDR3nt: TGCAGTGCTGGAAAAATCCTAGCGGATTCCTACGAGCAGTACTTC
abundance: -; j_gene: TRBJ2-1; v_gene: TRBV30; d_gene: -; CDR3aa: CAWSGSWRAEQFF; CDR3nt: TGTGCCTGGAGTGGGTCGTGGAGAGCTGAGCAGTTCTTC
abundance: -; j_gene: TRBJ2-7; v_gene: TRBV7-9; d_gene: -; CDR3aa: CASSLALLRGVSYEQYF; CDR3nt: TGTGCCAGCAGCTTAGCCTTATTGAGGGGGGTTTCCTACGAGCAGTACTTC
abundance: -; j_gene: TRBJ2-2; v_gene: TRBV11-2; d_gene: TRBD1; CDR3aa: CASSQRGQGSQTNTGELFF; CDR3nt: TGTGCCAGCAGCCAGAGAGGACAGGGGTCCCAAACGAACACCGGGGAGCTGTTTTTT
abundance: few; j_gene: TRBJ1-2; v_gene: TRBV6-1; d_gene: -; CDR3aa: CASSSAQGRGYTF; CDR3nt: TGTGCCAGCAGTTCTGCGCAGGGTAGGGGCTACACCTTC
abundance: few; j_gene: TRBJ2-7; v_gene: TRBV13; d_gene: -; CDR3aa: CASSLDVPYGQYF; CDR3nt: TGTGCCAGCAGCTTAGATGTCCCCTACGGGCAGTACTTC
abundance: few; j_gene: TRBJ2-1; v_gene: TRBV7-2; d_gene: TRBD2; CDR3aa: CASSPPGLAGGDSYNEQFF; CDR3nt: TGTGCCAGCAGCCCACCGGGACTAGCGGGAGGAGACTCCTACAATGAGCAGTTCTTC